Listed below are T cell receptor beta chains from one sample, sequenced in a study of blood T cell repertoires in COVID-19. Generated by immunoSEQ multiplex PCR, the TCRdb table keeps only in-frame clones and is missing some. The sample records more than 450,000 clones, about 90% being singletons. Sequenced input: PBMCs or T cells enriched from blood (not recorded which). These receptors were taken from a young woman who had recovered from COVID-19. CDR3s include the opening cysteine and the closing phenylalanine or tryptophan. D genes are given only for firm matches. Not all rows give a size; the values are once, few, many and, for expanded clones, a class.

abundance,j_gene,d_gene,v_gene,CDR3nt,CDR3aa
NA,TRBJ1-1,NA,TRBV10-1,TGCGCCAGCGCGACAGGAAAATGGACTGAAGCTTTCTTT,CASATGKWTEAFF
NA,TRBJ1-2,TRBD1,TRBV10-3,TGTGCCATCAGGGAGGGGACAGGGCGGGATGGCTACACCTTC,CAIREGTGRDGYTF
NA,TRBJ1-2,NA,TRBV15,TGTGCCACCAGCAGATCCAGGGAAGCTTCCCTTCCTAACTATGGCTACACCTTC,CATSRSREASLPNYGYTF
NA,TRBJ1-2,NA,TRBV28,TGTGCCAGCAGGACAGTCTATGGCTACACCTTC,CASRTVYGYTF
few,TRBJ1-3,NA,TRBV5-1,TGCGCCAGCAGCCCGGAGGTGTTCTCTGGAAACACCATATATTTT,CASSPEVFSGNTIYF
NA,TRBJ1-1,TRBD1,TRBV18,TGTGCCAGCTCACAATCGGGACAGATGAACACTGAAGCTTTCTTT,CASSQSGQMNTEAFF
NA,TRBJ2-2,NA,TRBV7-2,TGTGCCAGCAGCTTAGTGTCGGTCCGCGCCGGGGAGCTGTTTTTT,CASSLVSVRAGELFF
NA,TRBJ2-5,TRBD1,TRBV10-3,TGTGCCATCAGGCCAAATGGGGACAGCCAAGAGACCCAGTACTTC,CAIRPNGDSQETQYF
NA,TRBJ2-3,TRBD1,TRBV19,TGTGCCAGTAGTCCACCTACAGGGGCCACAGATACGCAGTATTTT,CASSPPTGATDTQYF
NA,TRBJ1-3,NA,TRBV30,TGTGCCTGGAGTGTCCAGGGGTCCCTGAGCACCATATATTTT,CAWSVQGSLSTIYF
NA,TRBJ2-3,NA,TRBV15,TGTGCCACCAGCAGGAAGCGGGCTAGCACAGATACGCAGTATTTT,CATSRKRASTDTQYF
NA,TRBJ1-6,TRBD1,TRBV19,TGTGCCAGTAGAACTCTCGACAGGGACGATTCACCCCTCCACTTT,CASRTLDRDDSPLHF
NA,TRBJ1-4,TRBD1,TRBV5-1,TGCGCCAGCAGCTGGGGACAGGGGTTTAATGAAAAACTGTTTTTT,CASSWGQGFNEKLFF
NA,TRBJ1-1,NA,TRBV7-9,TGTGCCAGCAGCTCCGGTGGGGGGTTTACTGAAGCTTTCTTT,CASSSGGGFTEAFF
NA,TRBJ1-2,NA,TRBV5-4,TGTGCCAGCAGCTTGGAAGGAACGGGCTATGGCTACACCTTC,CASSLEGTGYGYTF
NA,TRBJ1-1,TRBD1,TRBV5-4,TGTGCCAGCAGCCCGGGACAGGAGAACACTGAAGCTTTCTTT,CASSPGQENTEAFF
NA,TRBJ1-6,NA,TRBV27,TGTGCCAGCAGTTTGCACAGAAATAATTCACCCCTCCACTTT,CASSLHRNNSPLHF
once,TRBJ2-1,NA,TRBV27,TGTGCCAGCAGTTCGGGACTCTACAATGAGCAGTTCTTC,CASSSGLYNEQFF
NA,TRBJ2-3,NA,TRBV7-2,TGTGCCAGCAGCCCCGGACTAAGCACAGATACGCAGTATTTT,CASSPGLSTDTQYF
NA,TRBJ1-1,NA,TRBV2,TGTGCCAGCAGTGAAAAGGGATTACAGGACGGGACATTCACTGAAGCTTTCTTT,CASSEKGLQDGTFTEAFF
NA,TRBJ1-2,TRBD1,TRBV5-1,TGCGCCAGCAGCTTGAACAGGGGAGATGGCTACACCTTC,CASSLNRGDGYTF
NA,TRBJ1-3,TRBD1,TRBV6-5,TGTGCCAGCAGCCCCGAGACAGGGACGGGAAACACCATATATTTT,CASSPETGTGNTIYF
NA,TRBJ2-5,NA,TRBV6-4,TGTGCCACCCCAATACTAGCTATGGAGACCCAGTACTTC,CATPILAMETQYF
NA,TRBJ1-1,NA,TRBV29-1,TGCAGCGTTTCTAACCCGGACATTTTGAACACTGAAGCTTTCTTT,CSVSNPDILNTEAFF
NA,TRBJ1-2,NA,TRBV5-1,TGCGCCAGCAGCTTGGAGGAGGAACATGGCTACACCTTC,CASSLEEEHGYTF
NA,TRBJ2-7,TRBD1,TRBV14,TGTGCCAGCAGCCAAGATAGCGAGACAGGGTCCGGCGAGCAGTACTTC,CASSQDSETGSGEQYF
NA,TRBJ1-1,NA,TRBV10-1,TGCGCCAGCACCACCCTGGGGGGGAACATAGGGACTGAAGCTTTCTTT,CASTTLGGNIGTEAFF
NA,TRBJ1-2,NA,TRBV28,TGTGCCAGCAGCCCTCCGGCGGACTATGGCTACACCTTC,CASSPPADYGYTF
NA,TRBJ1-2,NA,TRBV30,TGTGCCTGGAGTGTACTCAGACGGGAGGGCTACACCTTC,CAWSVLRREGYTF
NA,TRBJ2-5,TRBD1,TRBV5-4,TGTGCCAGCAGCTGGACAGGGACGGGAGAGACCCAGTACTTC,CASSWTGTGETQYF
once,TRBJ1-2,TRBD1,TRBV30,TGTGCCTGGAGTCGGACAGGGCCGGGCTACACCTTC,CAWSRTGPGYTF
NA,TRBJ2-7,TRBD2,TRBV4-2,TGTGCCAGCAGCCAAGAAGCGGGATACGAGCAGTACTTC,CASSQEAGYEQYF
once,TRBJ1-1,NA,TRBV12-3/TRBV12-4,TGTGCCAGCAGTTTAGGTGGGCAAGCTTTCTTT,CASSLGGQAFF
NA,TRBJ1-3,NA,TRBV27,TGTGCCAGCAGTTTGACCGGGGGGCTTGGAAACACCATATATTTT,CASSLTGGLGNTIYF
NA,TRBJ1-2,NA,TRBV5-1,TGCGCCAGCAGCCCGGGAACCTGGGTCCTCTATGGCTACACCTTC,CASSPGTWVLYGYTF
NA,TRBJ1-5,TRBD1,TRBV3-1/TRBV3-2,TGTGCCAGCAGCCGACAGGGGGACTATCAGCCCCAGCATTTT,CASSRQGDYQPQHF
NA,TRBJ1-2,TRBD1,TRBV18,TGTGCCAGCTCACTACCGGGACAGGGTGGCTACACCTTC,CASSLPGQGGYTF